The next 17 T cell receptor beta chains were all read from a single sample in a study of beta chain features in type 1 diabetes. Of the isolated RNA, all was reverse transcribed, and so the sequenced material was expressed TCRB transcripts. Data came from immunoSEQ multiplex PCR; TCRdb stores just in-frame clones and leaves some out. The sample has a few hundred thousand clones, about 30% seen once. The sequenced material came from naive CD4+ T cells from blood. The receptors were sampled from a man aged 18 to 29 in good health.

The chain links TRBV9 to TRBJ2-3; TRBD1 aligns across 9 bases. The CDR3 loop spans 16 amino acids. Germline V gene sequence: CDR1 SGDLS, CDR2 YYNGEE. The J segment lost 4 bases and the V segment lost 0 bases, leaving 6 bases of the junction unmatched. The CDR3 DNA follows: TGTGCCAGCAGCGTAGGAGGGACAGGGTTAGCAGATACGCAGTATTTT. Its translation: CASSVGGTGLADTQYF.

This clone was recorded once. The chain uses TRBV7-9 and TRBJ2-3; TRBD2 aligns across 12 bases. CDR1 is SEHNR, CDR2 FQNEAQ, per germline (reference sequence). CDR3 length equals 18 residues. The ends lost 4 bases at V and 6 bases at J; junction bases unmatched: 14. The CDR3: CASSSGTSGPTGLDTQYF. In nucleotides, the CDR3 is TGTGCCAGCAGCTCTGGGACTAGCGGGCCCACAGGTTTGGATACGCAGTATTTT.

This clone was detected only once. The chain recombines TRBV6-5 with TRBJ2-7; no definite D call. V dropped 7 bases and J dropped 7 bases, with 17 bases sitting between them. The CDR3 spans 13 residues. Germline V gene data show CDR1 as MNHEY and CDR2 as SVGAGI. As DNA, the CDR3 is TGTGCCAGCACTTCCCTTTCCAAGGGAGAGCAGTACTTC. Its translation: CASTSLSKGEQYF.

This clone was seen a few times. V usage is TRBV6-1 and J usage is TRBJ2-7, with 7 bases that match TRBD1. Trimming took 6 bases from V and 5 from J; bases not matched to a gene: 4. The CDR3 is 12 residues long. Germline loops: CDR1 MNHNS, CDR2 SASEGT. The CDR3 bases are TGTGCCAGCAGCCGGGGACAGAACGAGCAGTACTTC. This gives the protein CASSRGQNEQYF.

DNA for the CDR3: TGCAGCGTGGGTGAGAGCGGGACCACAGATACGCAGTATTTT. This sequence encodes CSVGESGTTDTQYF. The chain carries TRBV29-1 and TRBJ2-3; 7 nucleotides align to TRBD2. Germline loops: CDR1 SQVTM, CDR2 ANQGSEA. This CDR3 has 14 amino acids. Trimming removed 6 bases from V and 2 bases from J; junction bases left unmatched: 8.

The gene calls are TRBV5-4 and TRBJ2-1; 7 bases map to TRBD2. Germline V lookup: CDR1 SGHNT, CDR2 YYREEE (reference sequence). The CDR3 spans 17 residues. Trimming cost V 4 bases and J 1 base; bases outside gene matches: 11. The CDR3 DNA sequence: TGTGCCAGCAGCCCCACCGGGGGGACCGGTTCCTACAATGAGCAGTTCTTC. Amino acids: CASSPTGGTGSYNEQFF.

The chain carries TRBV30 and TRBJ2-4; D tentatively reads TRBD1 or TRBD2 (5 bases each). From germline, CDR1 is GTSNPN and CDR2 SVGIG (reference sequence). The V gene lost 5 bases and the J gene lost 12 bases, with 17 bases spanning the gap. CDR3 length: 12 residues. The CDR3 reads CAWGGSSYTQYF. The CDR3 DNA follows: TGTGCCTGGGGGGGATCCTCGTACACTCAGTACTTC.

J is TRBJ2-1 and V is TRBV29-1; D is possibly TRBD2 (6 bases). With 6 bases removed from V and 0 bases from J, the gap between germline ends came to 12 bases. From germline, CDR1 is SQVTM and CDR2 ANQGSEA. CDR3 size: 14 residues. The CDR3 coding sequence is TGCAGCGTCCTCAGCGGGCCCTCCTACAATGAGCAGTTCTTC. Residues: CSVLSGPSYNEQFF.

J is TRBJ2-2 and V is TRBV7-2, with D possibly being TRBD1 (6 bases). The germline gives CDR1 SGHTA, CDR2 FQGNSA. The CDR3 length is 15 residues. Trimming took 7 bases from V and 2 from J, leaving 14 bases between them. CDR3 sequence reads: CASTRAGANTGELFF. The CDR3 DNA reads TGTGCCAGCACCCGAGCAGGGGCAAACACCGGGGAGCTGTTTTTT.

V is TRBV7-3 and J is TRBJ2-1; the match to TRBD1 covers 8 bases. Per the germline V gene, CDR1 is SGHTA and CDR2 is FQGTGA. The CDR3 is made up of 16 amino acids. With 0 bases clipped from V and 5 bases from J, the junction kept 6 bases outside the gene matches. The CDR3 sequence is CASSLTKQGGNNEQFF. The DNA of the CDR3 is TGTGCCAGCAGCTTAACTAAACAGGGGGGAAACAATGAGCAGTTCTTC.

V and J are TRBV9 and TRBJ2-2; D might be TRBD1 or TRBD2, each matching 5 bases. V was cut by 7 bases and J by 4 bases, with 14 bases left in between. CDR1 SGDLS and CDR2 YYNGEE come from the germline V gene. CDR3 length: 14 residues. CDR3 nucleotide sequence: TGTGCCAGCGCCCTCCGAGGGACCACCGGGGAGCTGTTTTTT. It yields the protein CASALRGTTGELFF.

The rearrangement uses TRBV15 and TRBJ2-1; D is unclear. V shed 1 base and J shed 7 bases, with 5 bases lying between them. The germline gives CDR1 LNHNV, CDR2 YYDKDF (reference sequence). This CDR3 has 12 residues. The CDR3 sequence is CATSRAQNEQFF. CDR3 in DNA: TGTGCCACCAGCAGAGCACAGAATGAGCAGTTCTTC.

This clone was seen a handful of times. The CDR3 coding sequence is TGTGCCAGCAGCTTAGCTCAGTCACCTAGCACAGATACGCAGTATTTT. Encoded protein: CASSLAQSPSTDTQYF. The chain links TRBV7-2 to TRBJ2-3; D gene unclear. V gave up 0 bases and J gave up 0 bases, with 10 bases separating them. This CDR3 has 16 residues. Looked up from germline, CDR1 is SGHTA and CDR2 is FQGNSA.

This clone has a handful of counts. The V and J genes are TRBV29-1 and TRBJ2-5, with 10 bases fitting TRBD1. J gave up 1 base and V 5 bases, and 1 base lay outside the gene matches. The CDR3 sequence is 13 residues long. Germline loops: CDR1 SQVTM, CDR2 ANQGSEA. The CDR3 DNA follows: TGCAGCGTTTGGGACAGGGGCCAAGAGACCCAGTACTTC. Residues: CSVWDRGQETQYF.

This chain joins TRBV5-1 and TRBJ1-1; D gene unclear. Per the germline V gene, CDR1 is SGHRS and CDR2 is YFSETQ. The CDR3 loop spans 15 amino acids. V was shortened by 4 bases and J by 0 bases, with 13 bases between the two germline ends. CDR3 sequence (DNA): TGCGCCAGCAGCATGGAGTCACAGTTGAACACTGAAGCTTTCTTT. This gives the protein CASSMESQLNTEAFF.

The V gene is TRBV11-2, the J gene TRBJ2-7; TRBD2 matches 7 bases. CDR1 and CDR2 (germline): SGHAT, FQNNGV. With 3 bases clipped from V and 5 bases from J, the junction kept 4 bases outside the gene matches. The CDR3 runs to 13 residues. Written as DNA, the CDR3 is TGTGCCAGCAGCTTTCGACTAGCCCACGAGCAGTACTTC. This gives the protein CASSFRLAHEQYF.

Only a few counts were recorded for this clone. The chain recombines TRBV28 with TRBJ1-1; a weak D match, TRBD1 (6 bases). This CDR3 has 14 residues. Germline V lookup: CDR1 MDHEN, CDR2 SYDVKM. Between the trimmed V and J ends, which lost 3 bases and 6 bases, there was a span of 14 bases. CDR3 coding DNA: TGTGCCAGCAGTTTGCCCTACAGGGCCCCTGAAGCTTTCTTT. The encoded protein is CASSLPYRAPEAFF. The entire variable domain, with the rest obtained from reference TRBV28 and TRBJ1-1, is as follows: DVKVTQSSRYLVKRTGEKVFLECVQDMDHENMFWYRQDPGLGLRLIYFSYDVKMKEKGDIPEGYSVSREKKERFSLILESASTNQTSMYLCASSLPYRAPEAFFGQGTRLTVV.